This T cell receptor beta chain emerged from a study of cytomegalovirus exposure and HLA in healthy donors. The study, taken as a whole, reports: Presence/absence results assume similar sequencing depth per donor, which may not hold. A link between a missense DCLRE1C variant and TCR beta V- and J-gene trimming emerged from a later analysis.

The V gene lost 4 bases and the J gene lost 0 bases, with 13 bases spanning the gap. This CDR3 is 15 amino acids long. Germline assignment: CDR1 KGHSH and CDR2 LQKENI. 60 Vbeta and 13 Jbeta primers were used in PCR. The table came from immunoSEQ multiplex PCR; TCRdb's copy has only in-frame clones and leaves some out. The sample records 150,000 to 180,000 clones, around 79% being singletons. About this clone: Its antigen is still unknown.

The clonotype was recovered from a man younger than 40 in good health and CMV-seropositive. The chain is built from TRBV18 and TRBJ2-7; perhaps TRBD2 as D (6 bases). The specimen sequenced was PBMCs. CDR3 sequence: CASSRGGANSYEQYF. The CDR3 bases are TGTGCCAGCTCACGAGGCGGGGCCAACTCCTACGAGCAGTACTTC. Full variable domain (missing parts from reference TRBV18 and TRBJ2-7): NAGVMQNPRHLVRRRGQEARLRCSPMKGHSHVYWYRQLPEEGLKFMVYLQKENIIDESGMPKERFSAEFPKEGPSILRIQQVVRGDSAAYFCASSRGGANSYEQYFGPGTRLTVT.